The source of this T cell receptor (beta chain) is a study of cytomegalovirus exposure and HLA in healthy donors. The CDR3 spans 17 residues. The germline V gene encodes CDR1 SGHRS and CDR2 YFSETQ. The junction had 9 bases not matched to a gene; V was cut back by 0 bases and J by 6 bases. Points on this clone: The target antigen is unknown.

Findings and caveats of the study: The study listed 150 to 200 cytomegalovirus-associated TCR beta chains. In an earlier analysis, productive rearrangement rates for most beta V segments clustered near 87% or 30%.

The PCR was carried out with 60 Vbeta primers and 13 Jbeta primers. Here immunoSEQ multiplex PCR was the method, and the copy in TCRdb shows in-frame clones only, minus some. The sample consists of over 150,000 clones, roughly 80% of them appearing once. The rearrangement links TRBV5-1 to TRBJ1-1; the match to TRBD1 covers 12 bases. The receptor's source is a man aged 45-65 years in good health and CMV-seropositive. The sample was PBMCs. In nucleotides, the CDR3 is TGCGCCAGCAGCTTGGGGGGGACAGGGGGCCGGGGATCTGAAGCTTTCTTT. It encodes CASSLGGTGGRGSEAFF. Based on the CDR3 plus reference TRBV5-1 and TRBJ1-1, the full variable domain is KAGVTQTPRYLIKTRGQQVTLSCSPISGHRSVSWYQQTPGQGLQFLFEYFSETQRNKGNFPGRFSGRQFSNSRSEMNVSTLELGDSALYLCASSLGGTGGRGSEAFFGQGTRLTVV.